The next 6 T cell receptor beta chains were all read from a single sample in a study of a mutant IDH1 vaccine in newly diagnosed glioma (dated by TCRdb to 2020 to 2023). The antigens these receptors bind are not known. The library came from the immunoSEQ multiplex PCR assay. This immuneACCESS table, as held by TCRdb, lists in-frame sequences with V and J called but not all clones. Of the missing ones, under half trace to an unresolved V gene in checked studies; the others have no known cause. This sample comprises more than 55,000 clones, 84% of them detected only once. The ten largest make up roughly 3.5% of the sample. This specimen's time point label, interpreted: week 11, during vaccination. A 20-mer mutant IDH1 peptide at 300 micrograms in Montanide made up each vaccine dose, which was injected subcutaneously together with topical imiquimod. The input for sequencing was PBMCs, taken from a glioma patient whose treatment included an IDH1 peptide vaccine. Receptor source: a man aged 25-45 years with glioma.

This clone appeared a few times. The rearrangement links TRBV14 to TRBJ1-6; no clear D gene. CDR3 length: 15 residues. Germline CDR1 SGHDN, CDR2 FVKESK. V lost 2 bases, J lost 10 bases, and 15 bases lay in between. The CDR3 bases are TGTGCCAGCAGCCAAATGGAGCTACTTTTCTCACCCCTCCACTTT. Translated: CASSQMELLFSPLHF.

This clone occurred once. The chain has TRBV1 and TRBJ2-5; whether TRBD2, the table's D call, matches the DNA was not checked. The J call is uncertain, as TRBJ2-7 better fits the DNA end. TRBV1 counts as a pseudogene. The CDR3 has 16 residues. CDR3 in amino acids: CTSSQVPREGLNEQYF. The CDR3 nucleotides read TGCACCAGCAGCCAAGTTCCGCGGGAGGGCCTCAACGAGCAGTACTTC.

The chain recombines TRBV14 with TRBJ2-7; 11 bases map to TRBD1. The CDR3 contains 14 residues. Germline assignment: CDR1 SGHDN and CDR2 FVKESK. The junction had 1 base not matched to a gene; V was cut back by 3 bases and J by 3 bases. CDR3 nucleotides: TGTGCCAGCAGCCAGGACAGGGGGCTCTACGAGCAGTACTTC. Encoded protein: CASSQDRGLYEQYF.

The CDR3 spells CASSLADRNYGYTF. The CDR3 nucleotides are TGTGCCAGCAGCTTAGCGGACAGGAACTATGGCTACACCTTC. The chain recombines TRBV7-2 with TRBJ1-2; 7 bases agree with TRBD1. Germline V lookup: CDR1 SGHTA, CDR2 FQGNSA. The CDR3 runs 14 residues. V lost 0 bases to trimming and J lost 2 bases; unmatched junction nucleotides: 0.

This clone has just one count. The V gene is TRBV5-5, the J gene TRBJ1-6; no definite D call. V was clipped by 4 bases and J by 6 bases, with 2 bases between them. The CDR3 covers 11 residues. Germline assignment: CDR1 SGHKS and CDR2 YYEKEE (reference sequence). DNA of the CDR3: TGTGCCAGCAGCCTTAATTCACCCCTCCACTTT. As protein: CASSLNSPLHF.

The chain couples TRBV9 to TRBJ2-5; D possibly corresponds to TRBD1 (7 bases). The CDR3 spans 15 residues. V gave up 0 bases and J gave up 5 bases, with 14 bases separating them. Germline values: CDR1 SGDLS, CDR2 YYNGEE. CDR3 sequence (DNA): TGTGCCAGCAGCGTAGGCGGGGCCAGGGGGGAGACCCAGTACTTC. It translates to CASSVGGARGETQYF.